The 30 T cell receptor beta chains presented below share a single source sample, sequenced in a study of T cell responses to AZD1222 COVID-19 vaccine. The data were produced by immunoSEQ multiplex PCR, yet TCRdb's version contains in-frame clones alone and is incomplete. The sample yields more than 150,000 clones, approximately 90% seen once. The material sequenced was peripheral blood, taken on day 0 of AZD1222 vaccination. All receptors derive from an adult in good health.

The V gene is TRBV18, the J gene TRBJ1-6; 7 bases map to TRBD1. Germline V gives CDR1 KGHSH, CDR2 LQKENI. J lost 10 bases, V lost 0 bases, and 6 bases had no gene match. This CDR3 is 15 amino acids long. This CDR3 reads CASSPPNRGGSPLHF. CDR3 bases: TGTGCCAGCTCACCACCGAACAGGGGAGGCTCACCCCTCCACTTT.

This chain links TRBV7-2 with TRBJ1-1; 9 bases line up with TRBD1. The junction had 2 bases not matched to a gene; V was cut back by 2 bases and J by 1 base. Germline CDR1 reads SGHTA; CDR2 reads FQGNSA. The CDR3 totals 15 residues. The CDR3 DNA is TGTGCCAGCAGCTTACTGACAGGGGGGAACACTGAAGCTTTCTTT. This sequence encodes CASSLLTGGNTEAFF.

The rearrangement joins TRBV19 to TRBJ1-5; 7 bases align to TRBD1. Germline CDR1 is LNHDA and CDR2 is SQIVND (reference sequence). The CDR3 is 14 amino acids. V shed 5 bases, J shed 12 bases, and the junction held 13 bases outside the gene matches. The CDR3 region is CASSPESGQRVQHF. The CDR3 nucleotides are TGTGCCAGTAGTCCTGAGTCGGGACAGCGGGTCCAGCATTTT.

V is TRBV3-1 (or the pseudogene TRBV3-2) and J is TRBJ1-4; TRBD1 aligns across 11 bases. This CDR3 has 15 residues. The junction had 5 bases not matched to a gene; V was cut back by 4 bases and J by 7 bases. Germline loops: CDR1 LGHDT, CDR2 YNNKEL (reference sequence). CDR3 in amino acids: CASSLTGTGGEKLFF. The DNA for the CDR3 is TGTGCCAGCAGCCTGACCGGGACAGGGGGTGAAAAACTGTTTTTT.

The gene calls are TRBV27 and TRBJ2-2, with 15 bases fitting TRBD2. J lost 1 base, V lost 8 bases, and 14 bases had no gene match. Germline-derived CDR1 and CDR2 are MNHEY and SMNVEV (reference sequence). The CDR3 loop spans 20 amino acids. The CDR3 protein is CASGPLGLAGGSWNTGELFF. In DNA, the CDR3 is TGTGCCAGCGGACCCCTGGGACTAGCGGGGGGTAGTTGGAACACCGGGGAGCTGTTTTTT.

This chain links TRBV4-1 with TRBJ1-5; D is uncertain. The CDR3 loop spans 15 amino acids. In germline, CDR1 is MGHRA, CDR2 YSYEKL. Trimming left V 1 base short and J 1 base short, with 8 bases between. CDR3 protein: CASSQAALSNQPQHF. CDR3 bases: TGCGCCAGCAGCCAAGCGGCATTAAGCAATCAGCCCCAGCATTTT.

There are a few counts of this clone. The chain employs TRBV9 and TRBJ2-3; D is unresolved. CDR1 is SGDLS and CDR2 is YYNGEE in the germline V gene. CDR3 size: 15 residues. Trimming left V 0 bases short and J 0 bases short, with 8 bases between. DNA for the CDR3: TGTGCCAGCAGCGTAGAGGACGGGAGCACAGATACGCAGTATTTT. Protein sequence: CASSVEDGSTDTQYF.

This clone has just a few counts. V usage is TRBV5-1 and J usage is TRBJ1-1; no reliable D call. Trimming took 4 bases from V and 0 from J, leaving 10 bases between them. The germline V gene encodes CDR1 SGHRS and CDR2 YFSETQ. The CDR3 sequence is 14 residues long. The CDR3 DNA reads TGCGCCAGCAGCGTTGCCGCCTTGAACACTGAAGCTTTCTTT. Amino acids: CASSVAALNTEAFF.

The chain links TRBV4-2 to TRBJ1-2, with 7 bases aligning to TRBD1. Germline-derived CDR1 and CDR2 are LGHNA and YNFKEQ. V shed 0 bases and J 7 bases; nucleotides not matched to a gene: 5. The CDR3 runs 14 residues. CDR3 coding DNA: TGTGCCAGCAGCCAAGAAACAGGGGCTGGTGGCTACACCTTC. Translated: CASSQETGAGGYTF.

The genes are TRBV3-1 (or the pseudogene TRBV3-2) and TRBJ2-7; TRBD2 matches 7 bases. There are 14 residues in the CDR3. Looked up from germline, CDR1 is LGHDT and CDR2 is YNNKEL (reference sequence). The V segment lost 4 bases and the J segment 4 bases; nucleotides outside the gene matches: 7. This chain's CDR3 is CASSPGLVIYEQYF. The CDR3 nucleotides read TGTGCCAGCAGCCCTGGACTAGTCATATACGAGCAGTACTTC.

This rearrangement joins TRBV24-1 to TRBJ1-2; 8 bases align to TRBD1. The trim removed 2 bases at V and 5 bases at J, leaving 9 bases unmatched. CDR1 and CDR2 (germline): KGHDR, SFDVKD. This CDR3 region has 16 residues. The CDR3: CATSDSRQGIYYGYTF. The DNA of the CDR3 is TGTGCCACCAGTGATTCCCGACAGGGGATATATTATGGCTACACCTTC.

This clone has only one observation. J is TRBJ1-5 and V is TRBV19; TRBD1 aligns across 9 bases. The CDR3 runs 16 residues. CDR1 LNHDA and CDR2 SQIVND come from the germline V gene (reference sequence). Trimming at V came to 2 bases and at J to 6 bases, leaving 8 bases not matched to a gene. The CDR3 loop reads CASSITGGVRSQPQHF. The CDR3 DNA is TGTGCCAGTAGTATAACAGGGGGCGTAAGAAGTCAGCCCCAGCATTTT.

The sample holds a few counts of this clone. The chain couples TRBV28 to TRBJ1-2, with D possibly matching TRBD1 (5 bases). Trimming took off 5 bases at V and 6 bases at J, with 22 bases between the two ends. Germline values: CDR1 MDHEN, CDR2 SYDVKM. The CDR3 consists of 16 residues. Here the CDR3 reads CASSPGYDSHRHGYTF. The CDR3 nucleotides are TGTGCCAGCAGTCCAGGGTATGATTCCCACCGGCATGGCTACACCTTC.

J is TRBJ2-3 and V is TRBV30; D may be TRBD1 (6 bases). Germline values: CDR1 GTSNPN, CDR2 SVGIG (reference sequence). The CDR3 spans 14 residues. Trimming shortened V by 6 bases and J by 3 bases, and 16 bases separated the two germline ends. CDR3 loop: CACPHRVWTDTQYF. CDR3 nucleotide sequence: TGTGCCTGCCCACACAGGGTTTGGACAGATACGCAGTATTTT. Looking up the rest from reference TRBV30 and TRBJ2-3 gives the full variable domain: SQTIHQWPATLVQPVGSPLSLECTVEGTSNPNLYWYRQAAGRGLQLLFYSVGIGQISSEVPQNLSASRPQDRQFILSSKKLLLSDSGFYLCACPHRVWTDTQYFGPGTRLTVL.

CDR3 protein: CASSTRWGDGGYTF. The CDR3 DNA is TGTGCCAGTAGTACCCGATGGGGGGACGGTGGCTACACCTTC. The chain uses TRBV19 and TRBJ1-2; D may be TRBD1 (5 bases). The length of the CDR3 is 14 residues. The V end lost 4 bases, the J end lost 7 bases, and 16 bases lay between the germline ends. Looked up from germline, CDR1 is LNHDA and CDR2 is SQIVND (reference sequence).

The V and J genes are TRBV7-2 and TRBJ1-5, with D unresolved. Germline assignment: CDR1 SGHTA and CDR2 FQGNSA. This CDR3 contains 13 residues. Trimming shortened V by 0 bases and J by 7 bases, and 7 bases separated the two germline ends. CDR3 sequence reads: CASSLALNQPQHF. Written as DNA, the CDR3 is TGTGCCAGCAGCTTAGCCCTAAACCAGCCCCAGCATTTT.

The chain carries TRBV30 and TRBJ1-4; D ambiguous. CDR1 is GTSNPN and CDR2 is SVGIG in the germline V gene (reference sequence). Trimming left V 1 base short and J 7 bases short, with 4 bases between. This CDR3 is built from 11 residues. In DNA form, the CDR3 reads TGTGCCTGGAGTGGAGCTGAAAAACTGTTTTTT. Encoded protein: CAWSGAEKLFF.

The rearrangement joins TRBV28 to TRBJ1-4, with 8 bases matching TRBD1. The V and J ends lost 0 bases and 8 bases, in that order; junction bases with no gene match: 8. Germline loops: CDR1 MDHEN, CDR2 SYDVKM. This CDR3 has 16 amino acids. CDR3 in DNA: TGTGCCAGCAGTTTATGGACGACAGGGGACGCCGAAAAACTGTTTTTT. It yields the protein CASSLWTTGDAEKLFF.

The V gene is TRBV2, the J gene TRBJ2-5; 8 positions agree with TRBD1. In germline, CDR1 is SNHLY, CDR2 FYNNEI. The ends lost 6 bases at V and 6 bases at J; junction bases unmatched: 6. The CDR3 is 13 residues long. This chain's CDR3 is CASRTQGGKTQYF. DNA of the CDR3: TGTGCCAGCAGGACACAGGGGGGAAAGACCCAGTACTTC. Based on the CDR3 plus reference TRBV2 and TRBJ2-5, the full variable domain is EPEVTQTPSHQVTQMGQEVILRCVPISNHLYFYWYRQILGQKVEFLVSFYNNEISEKSEIFDDQFSVERPDGSNFTLKIRSTKLEDSAMYFCASRTQGGKTQYFGPGTRLLVL.

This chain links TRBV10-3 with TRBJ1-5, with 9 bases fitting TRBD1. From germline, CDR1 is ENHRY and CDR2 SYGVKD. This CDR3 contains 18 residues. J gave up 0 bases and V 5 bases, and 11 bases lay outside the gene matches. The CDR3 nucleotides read TGTGCCATCAGTCGGGGACAGGGAGGGGGCTATAGCAATCAGCCCCAGCATTTT. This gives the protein CAISRGQGGGYSNQPQHF.

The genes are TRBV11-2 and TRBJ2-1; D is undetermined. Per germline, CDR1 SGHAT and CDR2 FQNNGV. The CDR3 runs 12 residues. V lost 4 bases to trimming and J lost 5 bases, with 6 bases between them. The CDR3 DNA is TGTGCCAGCAGCTCAGACGACAATGAGCAGTTCTTC. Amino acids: CASSSDDNEQFF.

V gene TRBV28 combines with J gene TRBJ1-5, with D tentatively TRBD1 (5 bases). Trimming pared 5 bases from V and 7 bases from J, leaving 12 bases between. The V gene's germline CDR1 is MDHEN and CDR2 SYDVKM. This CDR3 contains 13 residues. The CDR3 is CASSRGGTQPQHF. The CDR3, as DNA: TGTGCCAGCAGTAGGGGAGGGACCCAGCCCCAGCATTTT.

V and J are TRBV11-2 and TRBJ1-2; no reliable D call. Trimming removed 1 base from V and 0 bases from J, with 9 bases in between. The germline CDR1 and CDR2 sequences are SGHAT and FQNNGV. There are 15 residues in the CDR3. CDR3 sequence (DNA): TGTGCCAGCAGCTTAGGGGAAGGAGCTAACTATGGCTACACCTTC. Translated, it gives CASSLGEGANYGYTF.

The CDR3 coding sequence is TGTGCCAGCAGACAGACAGGGGGCAACGCCGGGGAGCTGTTTTTT. This encodes CASRQTGGNAGELFF. This rearrangement joins TRBV6-6 to TRBJ2-2, with 10 bases matching TRBD1. The germline V gene encodes CDR1 MNHNY and CDR2 SVGAGI (reference sequence). J lost 6 bases, V lost 6 bases, and 7 bases had no gene match. The CDR3 extends over 15 amino acids.

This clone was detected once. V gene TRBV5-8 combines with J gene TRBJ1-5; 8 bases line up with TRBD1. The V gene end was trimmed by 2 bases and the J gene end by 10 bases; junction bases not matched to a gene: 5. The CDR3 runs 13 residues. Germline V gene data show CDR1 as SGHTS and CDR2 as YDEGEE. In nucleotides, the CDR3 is TGTGCCAGCAGCTTTGACAGGGGCAGTCCCCAGCATTTT. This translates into CASSFDRGSPQHF.

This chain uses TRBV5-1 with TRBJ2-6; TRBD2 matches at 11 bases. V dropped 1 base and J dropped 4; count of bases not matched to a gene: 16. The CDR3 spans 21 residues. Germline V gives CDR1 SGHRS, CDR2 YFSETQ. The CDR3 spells CASSLRGNSGRVLGGANVLTF. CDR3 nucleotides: TGCGCCAGCAGCTTGAGGGGTAATAGCGGGAGGGTCCTAGGAGGGGCCAACGTCCTGACTTTC.

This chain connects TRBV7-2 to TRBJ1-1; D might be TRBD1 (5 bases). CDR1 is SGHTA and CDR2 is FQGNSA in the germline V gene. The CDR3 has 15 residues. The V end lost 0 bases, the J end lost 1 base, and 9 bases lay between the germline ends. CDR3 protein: CASSLAQASNTEAFF. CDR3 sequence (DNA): TGTGCCAGCAGCTTAGCACAGGCCTCGAACACTGAAGCTTTCTTT.

The DNA of the CDR3 is TGTGCCAGCAGTGAATCTGGAAGGACGCAAATCGGAAACACCATATATTTT. Translation gives CASSESGRTQIGNTIYF. V usage is TRBV6-1 and J usage is TRBJ1-3; D gene unclear. V gave up 2 bases and J gave up 4 bases, with 18 bases separating them. CDR3 length: 17 amino acids. CDR1 is MNHNS and CDR2 is SASEGT in the germline V gene.

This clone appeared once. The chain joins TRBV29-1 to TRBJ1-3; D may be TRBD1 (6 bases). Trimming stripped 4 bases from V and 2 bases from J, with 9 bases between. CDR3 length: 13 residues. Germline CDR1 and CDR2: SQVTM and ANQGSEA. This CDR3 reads CSVGQATGNTIYF. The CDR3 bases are TGCAGCGTTGGACAGGCGACTGGAAACACCATATATTTT.

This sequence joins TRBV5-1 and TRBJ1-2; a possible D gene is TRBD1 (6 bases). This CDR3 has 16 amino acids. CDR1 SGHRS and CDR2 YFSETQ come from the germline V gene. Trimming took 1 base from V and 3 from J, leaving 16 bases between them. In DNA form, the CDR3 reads TGCGCCAGCAGCTTGCCAGGGGAAGGACAGTACTATGGCTACACCTTC. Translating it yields CASSLPGEGQYYGYTF.